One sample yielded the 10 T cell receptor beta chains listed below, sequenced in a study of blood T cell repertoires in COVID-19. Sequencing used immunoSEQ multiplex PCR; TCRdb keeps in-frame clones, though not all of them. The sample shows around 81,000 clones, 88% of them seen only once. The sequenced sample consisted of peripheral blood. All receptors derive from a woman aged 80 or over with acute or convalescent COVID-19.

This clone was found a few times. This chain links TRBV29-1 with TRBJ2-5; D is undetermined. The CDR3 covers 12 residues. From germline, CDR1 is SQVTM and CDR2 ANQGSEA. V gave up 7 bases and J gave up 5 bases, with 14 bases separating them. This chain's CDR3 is CSANPGGETQYF. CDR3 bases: TGCAGCGCCAATCCGGGTGGGGAGACCCAGTACTTC.

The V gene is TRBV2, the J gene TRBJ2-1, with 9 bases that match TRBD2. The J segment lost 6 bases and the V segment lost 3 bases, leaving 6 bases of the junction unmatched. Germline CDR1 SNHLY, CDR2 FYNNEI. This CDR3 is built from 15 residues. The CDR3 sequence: CASSDKRGALNEQFF. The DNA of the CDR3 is TGTGCCAGCAGTGATAAGCGGGGGGCTCTCAATGAGCAGTTCTTC.

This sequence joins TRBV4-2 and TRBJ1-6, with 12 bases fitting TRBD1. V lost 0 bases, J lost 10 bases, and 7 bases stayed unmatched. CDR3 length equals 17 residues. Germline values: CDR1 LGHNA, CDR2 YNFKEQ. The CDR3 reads CASSQEGDRGRVSPLHF. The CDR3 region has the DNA TGTGCCAGCAGCCAAGAGGGGGACAGGGGGCGCGTATCACCCCTCCACTTT.

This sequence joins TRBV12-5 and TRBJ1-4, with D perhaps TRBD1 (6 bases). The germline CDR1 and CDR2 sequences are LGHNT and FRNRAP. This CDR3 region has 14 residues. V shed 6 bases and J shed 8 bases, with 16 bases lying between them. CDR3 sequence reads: CASGMTPRGEKLFF. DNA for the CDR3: TGTGCTAGTGGGATGACGCCGAGGGGGGAAAAACTGTTTTTT.

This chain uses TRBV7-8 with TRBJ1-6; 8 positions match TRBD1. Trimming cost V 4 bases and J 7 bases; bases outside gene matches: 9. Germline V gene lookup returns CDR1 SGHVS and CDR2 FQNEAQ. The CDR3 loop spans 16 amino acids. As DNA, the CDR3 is TGTGCCAGCAGCTCCCCGACCGGGACAGGCAATTCACCCCTCCACTTT. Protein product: CASSSPTGTGNSPLHF.

The CDR3 DNA reads as TGCGCCAGCCGGGCTAGGACAGGGCCCTACAATGAGCAGTTCTTC. Translation gives CASRARTGPYNEQFF. The chain uses TRBV5-1 and TRBJ2-1; 8 positions match TRBD1. Germline CDR1 is SGHRS and CDR2 is YFSETQ. The CDR3 spans 15 residues. Germline trimming cut 7 bases from V and 2 bases from J; bases unmatched to any gene: 8.

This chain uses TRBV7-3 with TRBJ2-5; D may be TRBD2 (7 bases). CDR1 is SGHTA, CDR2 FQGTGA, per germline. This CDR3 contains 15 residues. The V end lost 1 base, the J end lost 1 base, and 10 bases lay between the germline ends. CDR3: CASSLRGGLQETQYF. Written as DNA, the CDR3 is TGTGCCAGCAGCTTAAGGGGGGGCCTCCAAGAGACCCAGTACTTC.

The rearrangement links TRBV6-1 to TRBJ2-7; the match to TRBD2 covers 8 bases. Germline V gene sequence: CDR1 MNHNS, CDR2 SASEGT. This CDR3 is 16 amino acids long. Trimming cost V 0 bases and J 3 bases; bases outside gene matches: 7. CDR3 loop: CASSEATEREYYEQYF. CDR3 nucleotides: TGTGCCAGCAGTGAAGCAACGGAGCGGGAGTACTACGAGCAGTACTTC.

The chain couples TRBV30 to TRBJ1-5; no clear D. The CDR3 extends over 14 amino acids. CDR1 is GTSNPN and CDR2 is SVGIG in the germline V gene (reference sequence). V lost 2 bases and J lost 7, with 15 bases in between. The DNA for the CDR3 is TGTGCCTGGAGTAAACTGCACCAGGCACAGCCCCAGCATTTT. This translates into CAWSKLHQAQPQHF.

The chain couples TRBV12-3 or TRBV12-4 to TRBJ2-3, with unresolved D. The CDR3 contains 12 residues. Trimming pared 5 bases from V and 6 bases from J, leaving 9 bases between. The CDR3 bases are TGTGCCAGCAGTCCCCTCTCGGATACGCAGTATTTT. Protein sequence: CASSPLSDTQYF.